These T cell receptor beta chains were read from a single sample in a study of blood T cell repertoires in COVID-19. Profiling relied on immunoSEQ multiplex PCR, and the TCRdb table lists in-frame clones only, not all of them. The data contain 250,000 to 300,000 clones, 65% to 90% of them singletons. The sequencing sample was made of peripheral blood. These receptors all come from a woman aged 70-85 years with COVID-19, enrolled during active disease. CDR3s include the opening cysteine and the closing phenylalanine or tryptophan. A D gene is named only where the DNA matches it firmly. Part of the rows lack a size; the others show once, few, many or a class for expanded clones.

cdr3_nt | cdr3_aa | clone_size | d_call | j_call | v_call
TGTGCCTGGAGACTTCTAGCGGGGGGATCTGGGGCCAACGTCCTGACTTTC | CAWRLLAGGSGANVLTF | . | TRBD2 | TRBJ2-6 | TRBV30
TGTGCCAGCAGTTCACAGGGTATCGCCACTGAAGCTTTCTTT | CASSSQGIATEAFF | few | . | TRBJ1-1 | TRBV28
TGTGCCAGCAGCTTAGCCCCACTCGGGGTGCAAGAGACCCAGTACTTC | CASSLAPLGVQETQYF | . | . | TRBJ2-5 | TRBV7-9
TGTGCCAGCAGTTCGGGCGGAGCAGGGGATAGCTATGGCTACACCTTC | CASSSGGAGDSYGYTF | . | . | TRBJ1-2 | TRBV28
TGCGCCAGCAGCCAGACAGCGGGGGTCCCCTCAGATACGCAGTATTTT | CASSQTAGVPSDTQYF | . | TRBD2 | TRBJ2-3 | TRBV4-3
TGTGCCAGCAGCTTGGACAGGGAGGTCTATGAGCAGTTCTTC | CASSLDREVYEQFF | . | TRBD1 | TRBJ2-1 | TRBV7-2
TGTGCCAGCAGTTACACGAGGGACTATGGCTACACCTTC | CASSYTRDYGYTF | once | . | TRBJ1-2 | TRBV6-5
TGTGCCAGCAGCTTGTTGTTAGGGGGCCGTGGGGGGAATGAGCAGTTCTTC | CASSLLLGGRGGNEQFF | . | . | TRBJ2-1 | TRBV5-4
TGTGCCACCAGCAGGTTACAAGAGACCCAGTACTTC | CATSRLQETQYF | . | . | TRBJ2-5 | TRBV15
TGTGCCAGCAACCCGTCGAGGATGTTGGACTATGGCTACACCTTC | CASNPSRMLDYGYTF | . | . | TRBJ1-2 | TRBV6-2/TRBV6-3
TGTGCCAGCAGCACCGTGGCCCAGTCTGGGGCCAACGTCCTGACTTTC | CASSTVAQSGANVLTF | once | . | TRBJ2-6 | TRBV5-4
TGTGCCACCAGTGACCCCGGGACAGCCAGCACAGATACGCAGTATTTT | CATSDPGTASTDTQYF | . | TRBD1 | TRBJ2-3 | TRBV24-1
TGTGCCAGCAGCTTAAATCCAGCGGGGGGAGGGGAGACCCAGTACTTC | CASSLNPAGGGETQYF | once | TRBD2 | TRBJ2-5 | TRBV7-2
TGTGCCATCAGTGAGTCGCGGACAAATGATGGCTACACCTTC | CAISESRTNDGYTF | . | . | TRBJ1-2 | TRBV10-3
TGTGCCAGCAGTAAGGGGATCCAAGAGACCCAGTACTTC | CASSKGIQETQYF | few | . | TRBJ2-5 | TRBV2
TGTGCCACCAGTGATGCACCTGGGACTGGGTTGATGTATGAGCAGTTCTTC | CATSDAPGTGLMYEQFF | once | . | TRBJ2-1 | TRBV24-1
TGTGCCAGCAGTTTAACGACAGGGTACTCCTACGAGCAGTACTTC | CASSLTTGYSYEQYF | . | TRBD1 | TRBJ2-7 | TRBV27
TGCGCCAGCAGCATATTAGGGACAGGGTACGAGCAGTACTTC | CASSILGTGYEQYF | . | TRBD1 | TRBJ2-7 | TRBV5-1
TGTGCCAGCAGCTTAGTCGGGGTGGCAGGCACCGGGGAGCTGTTTTTT | CASSLVGVAGTGELFF | . | . | TRBJ2-2 | TRBV13
TGTGCCAGCAGCTCGGGCCGTGGGGGGCCTAGCGGGGGTCCGGCTGAGCAGTTCTTC | CASSSGRGGPSGGPAEQFF | . | TRBD2 | TRBJ2-1 | TRBV11-2
TGTGCCAGCAGGGGGACACATTATAATTCACCCCTCCACTTT | CASRGTHYNSPLHF | few | . | TRBJ1-6 | TRBV25-1
TGTGCCAGCAGCTTCCGGGACTACAATGAGCAGTTCTTC | CASSFRDYNEQFF | . | . | TRBJ2-1 | TRBV9
TGCAGCGTTGCGGCGACGGTTAGCGGCTCTGGAAACACCATATATTTT | CSVAATVSGSGNTIYF | . | . | TRBJ1-3 | TRBV29-1
TGTGCCACCAGTGATTTAAGAGGGTCCTACACCTTC | CATSDLRGSYTF | . | . | TRBJ1-2 | TRBV24-1
TGTGCCACCCTAGCCGACTCTGGAAACACCATATATTTT | CATLADSGNTIYF | . | . | TRBJ1-3 | TRBV28